The 18 T cell receptor beta chains given below trace back to one sample, sequenced in a study of beta chain features in type 1 diabetes. Study-wide findings and caveats: TCRB CDR3s were moderately but significantly shorter in Type 1 diabetes patients in all four CD4+ subsets.

What was sequenced were expressed TCRB transcripts, since all of the isolated RNA had been reverse transcribed. Assay used: immunoSEQ multiplex PCR; TCRdb lists only in-frame clones, some missing. The data contain about 340,000 clones, 7% to 10% of them singletons. Their antigen targets remain unknown. The sequenced sample was central memory CD4+ T cells from blood. These receptor sequences come from a man younger than 45 with type 1 diabetes.

J is TRBJ2-3 and V is TRBV30; D remains ambiguous. Trimming shortened V by 1 base and J by 6 bases, and 8 bases separated the two germline ends. The CDR3 consists of 12 residues. Germline values: CDR1 GTSNPN, CDR2 SVGIG (reference sequence). The DNA of the CDR3 is TGTGCCTGGAGTGGGTCGTGGGATACGCAGTATTTT. Its protein is CAWSGSWDTQYF.

The chain links TRBV10-2 to TRBJ2-5, with 11 bases matching TRBD2. From germline, CDR1 is WSHSY and CDR2 SAAADI. CDR3 length: 13 amino acids. Trimming at V came to 10 bases and at J to 2 bases, leaving 3 bases not matched to a gene. Here the CDR3 reads CATRLAGQETQYF. As DNA, the CDR3 is TGCGCCACCCGACTAGCGGGGCAAGAGACCCAGTACTTC.

The chain carries TRBV5-1 and TRBJ1-2; D uncertain. Germline assignment: CDR1 SGHRS and CDR2 YFSETQ. V was shortened by 4 bases and J by 2 bases, with 15 bases between the two germline ends. CDR3 size: 15 residues. The CDR3 reads CASSLAESINYGYTF. The DNA for the CDR3 is TGCGCCAGCAGCCTGGCGGAGAGTATCAACTATGGCTACACCTTC.

The chain combines TRBV4-3 with TRBJ1-1, with D unclear. V shed 2 bases and J shed 9 bases, with 13 bases lying between them. This CDR3 region has 13 residues. Per the germline V gene, CDR1 is LGHNA and CDR2 is YSLEER. The CDR3 loop reads CASSQQTAGKAFF. The CDR3 DNA sequence: TGCGCCAGCAGCCAACAGACCGCCGGAAAAGCTTTCTTT.

The chain combines TRBV28 with TRBJ1-1; the D is unclear. The germline CDR1 and CDR2 sequences are MDHEN and SYDVKM. This CDR3 comprises 15 residues. Trimming took off 5 bases at V and 0 bases at J, with 13 bases between the two ends. The DNA for the CDR3 is TGTGCCAGCAGTCCCAGTGCGTTCATGAACACTGAAGCTTTCTTT. It is translated as CASSPSAFMNTEAFF.

The sample holds a few counts of this clone. The chain recombines TRBV18 with TRBJ2-4; D may be TRBD1 or TRBD2 (6 bases each). The CDR3 loop spans 14 amino acids. With 6 bases removed from V and 1 base from J, the gap between germline ends came to 10 bases. The germline CDR1 and CDR2 sequences are KGHSH and LQKENI. As DNA, the CDR3 is TGTGCCAGCTCCCCGGGGGCTGCCAAAAACATTCAGTACTTC. Translated: CASSPGAAKNIQYF.

This chain uses TRBV5-1 with TRBJ2-3, with 13 bases that match TRBD2. Trimming took 4 bases from V and 1 from J; bases not matched to a gene: 3. The CDR3 totals 16 residues. Germline V gene sequence: CDR1 SGHRS, CDR2 YFSETQ. This CDR3 is CASSRGTSGGTDTQYF. The CDR3 DNA reads as TGCGCCAGCAGCCGGGGGACTAGCGGGGGCACAGATACGCAGTATTTT.

This clone was seen a few times. The gene calls are TRBV10-3 and TRBJ1-2; TRBD1 matches 12 bases. The CDR3 length is 14 residues. The junction had 6 bases not matched to a gene; V was cut back by 5 bases and J by 8 bases. Germline CDR1 and CDR2: ENHRY and SYGVKD. For the CDR3, the DNA is TGTGCCATCAGTCCGGGACAGGGGGCTGAGGGCTACACCTTC. Protein sequence: CAISPGQGAEGYTF.

The chain employs TRBV27 and TRBJ2-5; possibly TRBD1 for D (6 bases). The CDR3 covers 13 residues. V lost 6 bases and J 7 bases, leaving 15 bases between the germline ends. Germline V gene data show CDR1 as MNHEY and CDR2 as SMNVEV (reference sequence). This CDR3 reads CASSRDTARTQYF. The DNA for the CDR3 is TGTGCCAGCAGCCGGGACACCGCAAGGACCCAGTACTTC.

The V and J genes are TRBV6-1 and TRBJ1-2; D possibly corresponds to TRBD1 (5 bases). V lost 10 bases and J lost 4, with 16 bases in between. The germline V gene has CDR1 MNHNS and CDR2 SASEGT. This CDR3 is 13 amino acids long. The CDR3 nucleotides are TGTGCCATTCAAGGGGAGTCGGGCTATGGCTACACCTTC. Its protein product is CAIQGESGYGYTF.

This clone was seen a handful of times. The J gene is TRBJ2-4, the V gene TRBV11-2; D possibly corresponds to TRBD1 (6 bases). Germline values: CDR1 SGHAT, CDR2 FQNNGV. CDR3 length equals 15 residues. Between the trimmed V and J ends, which lost 0 bases and 2 bases, there was a span of 8 bases. In DNA form, the CDR3 reads TGTGCCAGCAGCTTAGATACAGGGACCAAAAACATTCAGTACTTC. Protein sequence: CASSLDTGTKNIQYF. The entire variable domain, with the rest obtained from reference TRBV11-2 and TRBJ2-4, is as follows: EAGVAQSPRYKIIEKRQSVAFWCNPISGHATLYWYQQILGQGPKLLIQFQNNGVVDDSQLPKDRFSAERLKGVDSTLKIQPAKLEDSAVYLCASSLDTGTKNIQYFGAGTRLSVL.

The chain has TRBV5-1 and TRBJ1-2; TRBD1 matches at 8 bases. V shed 3 bases and J 5 bases; nucleotides not matched to a gene: 9. CDR1 SGHRS and CDR2 YFSETQ come from the germline V gene. The CDR3 consists of 15 residues. CDR3 bases: TGCGCCAGCAGCTCGAAGACAGGGGATCAGTATGGCTACACCTTC. This translates into CASSSKTGDQYGYTF.

This clone was counted only a few times. The chain links TRBV5-4 to TRBJ2-2; TRBD1 matches 7 bases. This CDR3 contains 16 residues. The germline CDR1 and CDR2 sequences are SGHNT and YYREEE (reference sequence). The J segment lost 4 bases and the V segment lost 1 base, leaving 7 bases of the junction unmatched. The CDR3 DNA sequence: TGTGCCAGCAGCTTGCCTCCGGGACAGACCACCGGGGAGCTGTTTTTT. Translating it yields CASSLPPGQTTGELFF.

This clone occurred a few times. A read error is possible here, since a much larger clone lies one base away. The chain links TRBV7-9 to TRBJ1-1, with D hard to call. The V gene's germline CDR1 is SEHNR and CDR2 FQNEAQ (reference sequence). V was pared by 2 bases and J by 1 base, with 2 bases between. The CDR3 covers 12 residues. The CDR3 coding sequence is TGTGCCAGCAGCTTAACGAACACTGAAGCTTTCTTT. It encodes CASSLTNTEAFF. Full variable domain (remainder filled in from reference TRBV7-9 and TRBJ1-1): DTGVSQNPRHKITKRGQNVTFRCDPISEHNRLYWYRQTLGQGPEFLTYFQNEAQLEKSRLLSDRFSAERPKGSFSTLEIQRTEQGDSAMYLCASSLTNTEAFFGQGTRLTVV.

This clone was seen only a few times. The gene calls are TRBV5-1 and TRBJ2-4, with TRBD2 identical over 7 bases. CDR1 SGHRS and CDR2 YFSETQ come from the germline V gene. The CDR3 is 14 residues long. J was trimmed by 5 bases and V by 1 base; bases with no gene match: 3. This CDR3 is CASSLLAEQNIQYF. In DNA, the CDR3 is TGCGCCAGCAGCTTGCTAGCGGAACAAAACATTCAGTACTTC. Based on the CDR3 plus reference TRBV5-1 and TRBJ2-4, the full variable domain is KAGVTQTPRYLIKTRGQQVTLSCSPISGHRSVSWYQQTPGQGLQFLFEYFSETQRNKGNFPGRFSGRQFSNSRSEMNVSTLELGDSALYLCASSLLAEQNIQYFGAGTRLSVL.

This clone was picked up a small number of times. Other DNA sequences in the same sample also yield this CDR3. V and J are TRBV7-2 and TRBJ1-1; D uncertain. The CDR3 contains 14 residues. V lost 4 bases and J 0 bases, leaving 9 bases between the germline ends. Germline CDR1 SGHTA, CDR2 FQGNSA. CDR3 residues: CASSSWAVNTEAFF. The CDR3 coding sequence is TGTGCCAGCAGCTCTTGGGCCGTGAACACTGAAGCTTTCTTT.

Only a few counts were recorded for this clone. The rearrangement joins TRBV1 to TRBJ2-7. TRBV1 is a recognized pseudogene. The CDR3 runs 15 residues. CDR3 amino acids: CIPAAFQLSSYEQYF. DNA of the CDR3: TGCATACCAGCAGCCTTCCAACTGAGCTCCTACGAGCAGTACTTC.

The V gene is TRBV5-4, the J gene TRBJ1-6, with a possible D match to TRBD1 (6 bases). The V end was cut by 2 bases, the J end by 6 bases, with 12 bases between. The CDR3 has 15 residues. Germline V gives CDR1 SGHNT, CDR2 YYREEE (reference sequence). CDR3 region: CASSLGAGANSPLHF. CDR3 DNA sequence: TGTGCCAGCAGCTTAGGTGCAGGGGCTAATTCACCCCTCCACTTT.